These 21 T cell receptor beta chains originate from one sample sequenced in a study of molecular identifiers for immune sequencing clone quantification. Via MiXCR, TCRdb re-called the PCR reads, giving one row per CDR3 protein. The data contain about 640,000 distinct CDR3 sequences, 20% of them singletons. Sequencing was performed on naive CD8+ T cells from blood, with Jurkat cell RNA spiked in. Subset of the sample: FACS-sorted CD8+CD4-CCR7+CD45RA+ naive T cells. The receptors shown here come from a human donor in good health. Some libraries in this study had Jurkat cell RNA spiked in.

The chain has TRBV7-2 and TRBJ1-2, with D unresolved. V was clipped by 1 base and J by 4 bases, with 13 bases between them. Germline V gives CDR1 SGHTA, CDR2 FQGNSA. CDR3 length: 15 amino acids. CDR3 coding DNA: TGTGCCAGCAGCTTAGTTACGGGGTCCGGCTATGGCTACACCTTC. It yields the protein CASSLVTGSGYGYTF.

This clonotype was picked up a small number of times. For the CDR3, the DNA is TGTGCCAGCAGTTACTCAAGTACGGGACTTGACAACTACGAGCAGTACTTC. This encodes CASSYSSTGLDNYEQYF. This rearrangement joins TRBV6-2 or TRBV6-3 to TRBJ2-7; possibly TRBD2 for D (6 bases). The CDR3 contains 17 residues. Trimming removed 0 bases at V and 3 bases at J, with 18 bases between. CDR1 MNHEY and CDR2 SVGEGT come from the germline V gene.

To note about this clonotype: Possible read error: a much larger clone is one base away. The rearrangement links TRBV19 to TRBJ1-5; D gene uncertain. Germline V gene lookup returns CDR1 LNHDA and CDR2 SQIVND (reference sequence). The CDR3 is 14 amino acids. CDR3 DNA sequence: TGTACCACCTCGAAGGCGGTTGGCAATCAGCCCCAGCATTTT. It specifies CTTSKAVGNQPQHF.

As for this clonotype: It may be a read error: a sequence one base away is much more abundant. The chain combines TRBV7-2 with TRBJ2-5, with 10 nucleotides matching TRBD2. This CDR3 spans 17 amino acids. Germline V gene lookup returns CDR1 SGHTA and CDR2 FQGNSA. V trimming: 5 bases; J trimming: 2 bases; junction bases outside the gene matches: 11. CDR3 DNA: TGTGCCAGCAGCCCAGATCCGGGACTAGCGTTTCAAGAGACCCAGTACTTC. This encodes CASSPDPGLAFQETQYF.

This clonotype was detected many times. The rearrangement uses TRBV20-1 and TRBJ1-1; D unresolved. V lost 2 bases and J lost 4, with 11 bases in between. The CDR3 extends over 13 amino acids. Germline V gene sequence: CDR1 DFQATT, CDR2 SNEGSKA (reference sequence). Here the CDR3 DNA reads TGCAGTGCTAGAATAGGTACGGGCACTGAAGCTTTCTTT. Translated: CSARIGTGTEAFF.

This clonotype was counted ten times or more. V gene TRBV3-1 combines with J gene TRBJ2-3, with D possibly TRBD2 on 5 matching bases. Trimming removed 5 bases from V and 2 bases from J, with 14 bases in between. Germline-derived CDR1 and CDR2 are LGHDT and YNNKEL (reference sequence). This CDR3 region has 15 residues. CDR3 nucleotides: TGTGCCAGCAGCTTAACGGGAATTACCACAGATACGCAGTATTTT. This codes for CASSLTGITTDTQYF.

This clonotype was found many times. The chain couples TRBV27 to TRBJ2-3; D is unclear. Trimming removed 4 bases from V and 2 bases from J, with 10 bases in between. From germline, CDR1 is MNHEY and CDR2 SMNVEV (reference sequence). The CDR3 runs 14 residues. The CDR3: CASSSWSLTDTQYF. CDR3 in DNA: TGTGCCAGCAGTTCCTGGTCTCTCACAGATACGCAGTATTTT.

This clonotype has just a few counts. The CDR3 bases are TGTGCCAGCTCACCACCTTCAGGGGGCGTCTACAATGAGCAGTTCTTC. Amino acid sequence: CASSPPSGGVYNEQFF. The V and J genes are TRBV18 and TRBJ2-1; 8 bases align to TRBD1. Germline CDR1 is KGHSH and CDR2 is LQKENI. This CDR3 is built from 16 residues. V shed 0 bases and J 3 bases; nucleotides not matched to a gene: 4.

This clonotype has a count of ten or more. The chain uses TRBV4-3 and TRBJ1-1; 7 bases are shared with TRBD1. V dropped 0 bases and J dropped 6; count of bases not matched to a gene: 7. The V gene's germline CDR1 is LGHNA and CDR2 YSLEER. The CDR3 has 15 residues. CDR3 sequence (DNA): TGCGCCAGCAGCCAAGATATAGGGGGCTTCGCTGAAGCTTTCTTT. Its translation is CASSQDIGGFAEAFF.

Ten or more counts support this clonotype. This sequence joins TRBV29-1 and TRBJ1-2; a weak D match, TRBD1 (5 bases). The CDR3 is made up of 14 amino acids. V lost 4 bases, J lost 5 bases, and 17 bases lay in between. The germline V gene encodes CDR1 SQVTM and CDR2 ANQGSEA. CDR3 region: CSVGTPYGGYGYTF. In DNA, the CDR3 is TGCAGCGTTGGGACTCCCTACGGGGGATATGGCTACACCTTC.

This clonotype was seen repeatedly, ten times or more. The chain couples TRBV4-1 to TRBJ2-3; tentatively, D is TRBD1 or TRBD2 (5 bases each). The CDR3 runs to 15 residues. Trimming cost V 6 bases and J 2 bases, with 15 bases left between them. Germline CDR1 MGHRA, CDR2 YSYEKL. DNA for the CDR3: TGCGCCAGCAGTCAGACCGGGGCGCTCACAGATACGCAGTATTTT. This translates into CASSQTGALTDTQYF.

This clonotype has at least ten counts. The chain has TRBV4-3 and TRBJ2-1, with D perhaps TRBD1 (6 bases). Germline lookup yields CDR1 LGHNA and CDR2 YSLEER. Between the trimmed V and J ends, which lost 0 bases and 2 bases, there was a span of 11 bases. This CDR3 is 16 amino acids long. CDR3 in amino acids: CASSQDPTGPYNEQFF. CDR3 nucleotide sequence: TGCGCCAGCAGCCAAGATCCAACAGGGCCCTACAATGAGCAGTTCTTC.

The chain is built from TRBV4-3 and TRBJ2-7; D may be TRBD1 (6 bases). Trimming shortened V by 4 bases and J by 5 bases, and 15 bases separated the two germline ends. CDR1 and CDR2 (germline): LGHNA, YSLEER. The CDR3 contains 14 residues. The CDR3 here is CASSLNTAGDEQYF. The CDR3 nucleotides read TGCGCCAGCAGCCTTAACACCGCAGGGGACGAGCAGTACTTC.

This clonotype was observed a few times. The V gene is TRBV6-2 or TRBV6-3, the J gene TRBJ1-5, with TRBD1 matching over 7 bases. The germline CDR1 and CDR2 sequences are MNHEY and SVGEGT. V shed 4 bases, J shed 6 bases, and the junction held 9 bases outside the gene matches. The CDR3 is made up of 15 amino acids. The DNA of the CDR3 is TGTGCCAGCAGTTCCGGGACAGTCAACGGTCAGCCCCAGCATTTT. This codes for CASSSGTVNGQPQHF.

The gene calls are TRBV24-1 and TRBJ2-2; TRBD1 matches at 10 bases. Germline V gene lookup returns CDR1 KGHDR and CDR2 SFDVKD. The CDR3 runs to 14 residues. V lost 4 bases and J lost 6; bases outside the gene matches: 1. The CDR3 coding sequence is TGTGCCACCAGTGACGGACAGGGGGCCGGGGAGCTGTTTTTT. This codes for CATSDGQGAGELFF.

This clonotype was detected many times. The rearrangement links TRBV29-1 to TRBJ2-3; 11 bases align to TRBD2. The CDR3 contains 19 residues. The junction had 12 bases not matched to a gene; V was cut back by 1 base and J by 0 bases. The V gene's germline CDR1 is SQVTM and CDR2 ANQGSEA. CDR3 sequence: CSVEGSLAGGVVSTDTQYF. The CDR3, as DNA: TGCAGCGTTGAAGGATCCCTAGCGGGGGGTGTGGTGAGCACAGATACGCAGTATTTT.

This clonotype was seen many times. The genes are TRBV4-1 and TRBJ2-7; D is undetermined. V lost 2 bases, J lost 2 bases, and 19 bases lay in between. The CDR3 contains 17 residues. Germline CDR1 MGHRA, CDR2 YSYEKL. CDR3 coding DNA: TGCGCCAGCAGCCAAACACTCTTCACTGACCCAGCCTACGAGCAGTACTTC. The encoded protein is CASSQTLFTDPAYEQYF.

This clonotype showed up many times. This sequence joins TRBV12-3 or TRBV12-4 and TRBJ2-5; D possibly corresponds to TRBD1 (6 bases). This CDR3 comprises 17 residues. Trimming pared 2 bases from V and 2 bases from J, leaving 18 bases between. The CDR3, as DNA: TGTGCCAGCAGTTTACTTTCCGGACAGAACGTACAAGAGACCCAGTACTTC. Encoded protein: CASSLLSGQNVQETQYF.

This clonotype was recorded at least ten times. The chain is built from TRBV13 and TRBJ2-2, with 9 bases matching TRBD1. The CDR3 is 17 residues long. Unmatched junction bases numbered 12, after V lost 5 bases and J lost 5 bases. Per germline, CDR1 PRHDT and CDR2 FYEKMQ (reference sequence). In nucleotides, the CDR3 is TGTGCCAGCAGCCCAACAACTGGGACAGGGAGGACCGGGGAGCTGTTTTTT. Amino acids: CASSPTTGTGRTGELFF.

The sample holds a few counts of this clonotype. The CDR3 loop reads CAISDPGGVSPFGTEAFF. In DNA, the CDR3 is TGTGCCATCAGTGACCCGGGGGGCGTATCCCCTTTCGGCACTGAAGCTTTCTTT. The gene calls are TRBV10-3 and TRBJ1-1, with D perhaps TRBD1 (6 bases). The V end was cut by 3 bases, the J end by 4 bases, with 24 bases between. CDR1 ENHRY and CDR2 SYGVKD come from the germline V gene. This CDR3 is built from 18 residues.

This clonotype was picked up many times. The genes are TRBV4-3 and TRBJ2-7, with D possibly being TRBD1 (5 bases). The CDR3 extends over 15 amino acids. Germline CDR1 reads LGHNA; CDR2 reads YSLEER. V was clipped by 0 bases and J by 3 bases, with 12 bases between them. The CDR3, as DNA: TGCGCCAGCAGCCAAGATCGACAGTCCAGCTACGAGCAGTACTTC. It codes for CASSQDRQSSYEQYF.